This entry is about one TCR beta chain. Its antigen is still unknown. The sample belongs to a study of CXCR3-negative and CXCR3-positive naive CD8 T cells. Study-wide results and caveats: For memory CD8+ cells diversity was much lower, but both naive subsets had comparably high diversity. In CXCR3-positive naive cells, the TRB CDR3s were more hydrophobic than in CXCR3-negative naive cells. Naive CXCR3-negative cells resembled naive CXCR3-positive cells in TRBV-TRBJ usage; memory cells differed.

The germline V gene encodes CDR1 SGDLS and CDR2 YYNGEE. The CDR3 sequence is 13 residues long. In preparing the TRB cDNA libraries, 5' RACE with UMI labels was used. TCRdb re-called the 5' RACE reads and catalogs CDR3 proteins one per entry, DNA excluded. Here the sample table reports some 100,000 distinct CDR3 sequences. The chain uses TRBV9 and TRBJ2-7; with no DNA, the TCRdb D assignment of TRBD1 cannot be verified. The TCR originated in a human donor in good health. Some clones in this sample may be carry-over from other donors' samples. The sequenced material came from naive CXCR3+ CD8+ T cells from blood. Subset described: CD45RO-CCR7+CD27+CD95- naive CD8+ T cells expressing CXCR3 (TNR3+). CDR3 sequence reads: CASSVSQGYEQYF.